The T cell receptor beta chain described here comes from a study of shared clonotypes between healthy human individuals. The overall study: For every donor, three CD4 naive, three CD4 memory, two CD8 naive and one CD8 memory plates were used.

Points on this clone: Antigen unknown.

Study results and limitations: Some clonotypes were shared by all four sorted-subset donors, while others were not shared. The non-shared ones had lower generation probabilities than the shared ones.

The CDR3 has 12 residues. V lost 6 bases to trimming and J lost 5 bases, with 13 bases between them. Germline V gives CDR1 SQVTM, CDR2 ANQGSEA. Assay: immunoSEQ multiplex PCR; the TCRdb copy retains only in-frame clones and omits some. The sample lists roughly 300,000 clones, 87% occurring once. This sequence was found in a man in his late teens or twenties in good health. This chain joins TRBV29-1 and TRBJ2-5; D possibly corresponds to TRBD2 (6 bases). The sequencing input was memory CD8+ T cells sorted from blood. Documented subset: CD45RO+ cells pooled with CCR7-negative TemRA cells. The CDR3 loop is CSVGGIGETQYF. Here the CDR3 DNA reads TGCAGCGTCGGCGGGATAGGGGAGACCCAGTACTTC.